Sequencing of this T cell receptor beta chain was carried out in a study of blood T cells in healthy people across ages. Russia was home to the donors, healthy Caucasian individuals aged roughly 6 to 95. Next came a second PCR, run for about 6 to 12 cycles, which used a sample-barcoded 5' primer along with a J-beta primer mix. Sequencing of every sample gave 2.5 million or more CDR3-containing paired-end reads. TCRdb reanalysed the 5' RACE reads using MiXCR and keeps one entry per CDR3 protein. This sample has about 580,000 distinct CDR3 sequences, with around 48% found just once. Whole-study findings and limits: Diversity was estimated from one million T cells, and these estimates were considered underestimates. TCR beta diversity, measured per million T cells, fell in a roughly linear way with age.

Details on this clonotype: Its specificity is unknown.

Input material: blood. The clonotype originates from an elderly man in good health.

Written as DNA, the CDR3 is TGTGCCAGCAGCTTAGTGGCCCAGACTAACTATGGCTACACCTTC. Translating gives CASSLVAQTNYGYTF. The J gene is TRBJ1-2, the V gene TRBV7-2; D is uncertain. The germline gives CDR1 SGHTA, CDR2 FQGNSA. The ends were cut back, 1 base at V and 0 bases at J, with 9 bases in the middle. The CDR3 has 15 residues.